One and the same sample provided the 30 T cell receptor beta chains below, sequenced in a study of T cell clonotyping in hematopoietic cell transplantation. Sequencing used immunoSEQ multiplex PCR; TCRdb keeps in-frame clones, though not all of them. The sample contains nearly 20,000 clones, 79% of which appear only once. The sample was peripheral blood mononuclear cells. These receptor sequences come from a man aged 55 to 70 in good health. Some clones in this sample may be carry-over from other donors' samples.

This clone was seen more than once but under ten times. This rearrangement joins TRBV19 to TRBJ2-1, with D unclear. Trimming took 8 bases from V and 2 from J, leaving 4 bases between them. The CDR3 extends over 11 amino acids. CDR1 and CDR2 (germline): LNHDA, SQIVND (reference sequence). The CDR3: CASRTYNEQFF. The DNA of the CDR3 is TGTGCCAGTCGAACCTACAATGAGCAGTTCTTC.

V is TRBV7-2 and J is TRBJ1-5, with D possibly being TRBD1 (6 bases). The CDR3 runs to 14 residues. Deletions cut 1 base from V and 4 bases from J, with 8 bases between. Germline V gives CDR1 SGHTA, CDR2 FQGNSA. The DNA of the CDR3 is TGTGCCAGCAGCTTAGGGACAGCAAATCAGCCCCAGCATTTT. This gives the protein CASSLGTANQPQHF. The variable domain in full, completed from reference TRBV7-2 and TRBJ1-5, reads GAGVSQSPSNKVTEKGKDVELRCDPISGHTALYWYRQSLGQGLEFLIYFQGNSAPDKSGLPSDRFSAERTGGSVSTLTIQRTQQEDSAVYLCASSLGTANQPQHFGDGTRLSIL.

This clone was counted a few times. The chain recombines TRBV9 with TRBJ1-6; D might be TRBD1 (5 bases). V was pared by 4 bases and J by 5 bases, with 7 bases between. The CDR3 has 13 amino acids. Germline CDR1 SGDLS, CDR2 YYNGEE. CDR3 sequence reads: CASSPGDNSPLHF. The CDR3 DNA sequence: TGTGCCAGCAGCCCGGGGGATAATTCACCCCTCCACTTT.

The chain recombines TRBV11-3 with TRBJ1-2; a weak D match, TRBD1 (5 bases). Trimming took 5 bases from V and 1 from J, leaving 14 bases between them. CDR1 SGHNT and CDR2 YENEEA come from the germline V gene. The CDR3 is 15 residues long. The CDR3 loop reads CASSPGRASNYGYTF. As DNA, the CDR3 is TGTGCCAGCAGCCCAGGCAGGGCCAGTAACTATGGCTACACCTTC.

The chain employs TRBV7-9 and TRBJ2-7; 11 bases are a match to TRBD1. The CDR3 is 15 residues long. V was pared by 4 bases and J by 6 bases, with 8 bases of the junction left unmatched. Looked up from germline, CDR1 is SEHNR and CDR2 is FQNEAQ (reference sequence). The CDR3 nucleotides read TGTGCCAGCAGCTCCCGGGACAGGGGGTTCTCCGAGCAGTACTTC. Protein: CASSSRDRGFSEQYF.

This clone was counted a few times. The CDR3 DNA sequence: TGTGCCAGCCGATCGAGGGCCTTGAACACTGAAGCTTTCTTT. The encoded protein is CASRSRALNTEAFF. This chain uses TRBV28 with TRBJ1-1; no definite D call. V was pared by 8 bases and J by 0 bases, with 13 bases between. CDR1 is MDHEN, CDR2 SYDVKM, per germline. CDR3 length: 14 amino acids.

The V and J genes are TRBV5-8 and TRBJ2-3; 7 positions match TRBD1. Germline CDR1 reads SGHTS; CDR2 reads YDEGEE. The CDR3 covers 15 residues. The trim removed 4 bases at V and 4 bases at J, leaving 9 bases unmatched. For the CDR3, the DNA is TGTGCCAGCAGCCCGGTAGGGCAGGGGGCAGATACGCAGTATTTT. This sequence encodes CASSPVGQGADTQYF.

The V call is TRBV29-1, the J call TRBJ2-5; D might be TRBD2 (6 bases). Trimming removed 4 bases from V and 4 bases from J, with 25 bases in between. The germline V gene encodes CDR1 SQVTM and CDR2 ANQGSEA. The CDR3 length is 17 residues. The CDR3 here is CSVGGVFGVVPLETQYF. The CDR3 coding sequence is TGCAGCGTTGGGGGGGTATTCGGCGTGGTGCCTTTAGAGACCCAGTACTTC. Full variable domain (outside the CDR3, taken from reference TRBV29-1 and TRBJ2-5): SAVISQKPSRDICQRGTSLTIQCQVDSQVTMMFWYRQQPGQSLTLIATANQGSEATYESGFVIDKFPISRPNLTFSTLTVSNMSPEDSSIYLCSVGGVFGVVPLETQYFGPGTRLLVL.

The chain carries TRBV28 and TRBJ2-7; 10 bases align to TRBD1. CDR3 size: 18 residues. The V segment lost 2 bases and the J segment 1 base; nucleotides outside the gene matches: 11. Per the germline V gene, CDR1 is MDHEN and CDR2 is SYDVKM. As DNA, the CDR3 is TGTGCCAGCAGTTTAGGGGGGAGGGGACAGGGGCCTTCCTACGAGCAGTACTTC. This codes for CASSLGGRGQGPSYEQYF.

The chain employs TRBV7-6 and TRBJ1-5; unclear D gene. This CDR3 has 13 residues. The germline V and J ends were trimmed by 0 bases and 8 bases, with 8 bases remaining between them. Germline V gives CDR1 SGHVS, CDR2 FNYEAQ. The CDR3 is CASSLAPREPQHF. The CDR3 nucleotides read TGTGCCAGCAGCTTAGCGCCGAGGGAGCCCCAGCATTTT.

The chain employs TRBV7-3 and TRBJ2-1; 15 bases are a match to TRBD2. The CDR3 length is 16 residues. Trimming took 2 bases from V and 7 from J; bases not matched to a gene: 3. CDR1 SGHTA and CDR2 FQGTGA come from the germline V gene. DNA for the CDR3: TGTGCCAGCAGCTTAGAGGGGACTAGCGGGAGGAATGAGCAGTTCTTC. Translated, it gives CASSLEGTSGRNEQFF.

V usage is TRBV27 and J usage is TRBJ1-1; D remains unclear. The CDR3 loop spans 14 amino acids. The V end lost 6 bases, the J end lost 1 base, and 12 bases lay between the germline ends. Germline V gene sequence: CDR1 MNHEY, CDR2 SMNVEV (reference sequence). CDR3 protein: CASRTSGGNTEAFF. The CDR3 bases are TGTGCCAGCAGGACATCCGGAGGGAACACTGAAGCTTTCTTT.

This chain joins TRBV9 and TRBJ2-2; D unresolved. Germline CDR1 is SGDLS and CDR2 is YYNGEE. V was clipped by 3 bases and J by 7 bases, with 10 bases between them. The CDR3 runs 13 residues. The CDR3 DNA sequence: TGTGCCAGCAGCGAGGATATTGTCGGGGAGCTGTTTTTT. Translation: CASSEDIVGELFF.

This chain joins TRBV5-1 and TRBJ2-7; D is uncertain. Trimming removed 4 bases at V and 1 base at J, with 9 bases between. Germline V CDR1 and CDR2: SGHRS, YFSETQ. This CDR3 is 13 amino acids long. The CDR3 loop is CASSDGSSYEQYF. CDR3 DNA: TGCGCCAGCAGCGACGGCAGTTCCTACGAGCAGTACTTC.

This clone appeared a single time. This chain joins TRBV6-5 and TRBJ1-2; D unresolved. V lost 6 bases, J lost 3 bases, and 11 bases lay in between. Germline CDR1 MNHEY, CDR2 SVGAGI. The CDR3 is 13 residues long. CDR3 in DNA: TGTGCCAGCAGCCAACTACGGTACTATGGCTACACCTTC. Translation: CASSQLRYYGYTF.

Turning to this clone: This likely comes from a read error, as the CDR3 has no conserved phenylalanine or tryptophan at its end. The chain has TRBV6-5 and TRBJ2-6; D gene ambiguous. Germline assignment: CDR1 MNHEY and CDR2 SVGAGI. The CDR3 is 16 amino acids. Trimming took 2 bases from V and 0 from J, leaving 8 bases between them. The CDR3: CASSYLPNSGANVLTL. Here the CDR3 DNA reads TGTGCCAGCAGTTACCTCCCAAACTCTGGGGCCAACGTCCTGACTTTA.

V is TRBV29-1 and J is TRBJ1-1, with D unclear. Germline V lookup: CDR1 SQVTM, CDR2 ANQGSEA. The CDR3 runs 13 residues. V dropped 1 base and J dropped 0 bases, with 6 bases sitting between them. The CDR3 protein is CSVEVVVNTEAFF. CDR3 DNA sequence: TGCAGCGTTGAAGTGGTGGTGAACACTGAAGCTTTCTTT.

This clone was counted between two and nine times. One end of the junction varies from germline; a read error may be responsible. The chain employs TRBV5-8 and TRBJ2-7, with D tentatively TRBD1 or TRBD2 (5 bases each). The CDR3 consists of 12 residues. Germline CDR1 and CDR2: SGHTS and YDEGEE. The CDR3 DNA follows: TGTGCCAGCAGTTTTTTACCGGGACCCCTTGACTTC. This codes for CASSFLPGPLDF.

This clone occurred a few times. The chain joins TRBV6-5 to TRBJ1-2; unclear D gene. Germline V gives CDR1 MNHEY, CDR2 SVGAGI. With 0 bases removed from V and 8 bases from J, the gap between germline ends came to 10 bases. This CDR3 is built from 13 residues. The CDR3 loop reads CASSYSGPGGYTF. As DNA, the CDR3 is TGTGCCAGCAGTTACTCCGGGCCCGGAGGCTACACCTTC.

This clone has a single count. V usage is TRBV4-2 and J usage is TRBJ2-1; TRBD1 or TRBD2 may be the D gene (6 bases each). CDR3 length: 16 amino acids. V was cut by 0 bases and J by 2 bases, with 11 bases left in between. From germline, CDR1 is LGHNA and CDR2 YNFKEQ. CDR3 DNA sequence: TGTGCCAGCAGCCAAGAGCCGGGGGCCACCTACAATGAGCAGTTCTTC. Its protein is CASSQEPGATYNEQFF.

The CDR3 sequence: CASSADGGSDQPQHF. The DNA for the CDR3 is TGCGCCAGCAGCGCCGATGGGGGCAGCGATCAGCCCCAGCATTTT. This chain uses TRBV5-1 with TRBJ1-5, with TRBD1 as a possible D gene (6 bases). CDR1 SGHRS and CDR2 YFSETQ come from the germline V gene. The CDR3 covers 15 residues. V lost 4 bases to trimming and J lost 5 bases, with 16 bases between them. Complete variable domain (other parts from reference TRBV5-1 and TRBJ1-5): KAGVTQTPRYLIKTRGQQVTLSCSPISGHRSVSWYQQTPGQGLQFLFEYFSETQRNKGNFPGRFSGRQFSNSRSEMNVSTLELGDSALYLCASSADGGSDQPQHFGDGTRLSIL.

About this clone: A read error may produce the germline difference seen at one junction end. The chain links TRBV2 to TRBJ2-7, with 7 positions matching TRBD1. Germline lookup yields CDR1 SNHLY and CDR2 FYNNEI. The CDR3 extends over 14 amino acids. The CDR3 protein is CASNEGDRAYEQYF. CDR3 nucleotide sequence: TGTGCCAGCAATGAAGGAGACAGGGCCTACGAGCAGTACTTC.

This chain uses TRBV10-3 with TRBJ2-1; a weak D match, TRBD1 (5 bases). The length of the CDR3 is 15 residues. The germline V gene has CDR1 ENHRY and CDR2 SYGVKD. V was clipped by 4 bases and J by 3 bases, with 13 bases between them. DNA of the CDR3: TGTGCCATCAGTGGGCAGGGTACCGGCTACAATGAGCAGTTCTTC. Protein sequence: CAISGQGTGYNEQFF.

This sequence joins TRBV7-2 and TRBJ1-3, with TRBD1 as a possible D gene (5 bases). Per the germline V gene, CDR1 is SGHTA and CDR2 is FQGNSA. The CDR3 has 14 amino acids. V shed 5 bases and J shed 1 base, with 9 bases lying between them. CDR3 coding DNA: TGTGCCAGCAGCGGGGGTTTGTCTGGAAACACCATATATTTT. Protein: CASSGGLSGNTIYF.

The chain joins TRBV7-8 to TRBJ2-1; D may be TRBD2 (6 bases). In germline, CDR1 is SGHVS, CDR2 FQNEAQ. The CDR3 is made up of 16 amino acids. The ends were cut back, 0 bases at V and 8 bases at J, with 17 bases in the middle. CDR3 sequence reads: CASSLASGRTSDEQFF. The CDR3 region has the DNA TGTGCCAGCAGCTTAGCGTCCGGGAGAACTTCCGATGAGCAGTTCTTC. The full variable domain, in which reference TRBV7-8 and TRBJ2-1 provide the parts outside the CDR3, is GAGVSQSPRYKVAKRGQDVALRCDPISGHVSLFWYQQALGQGPEFLTYFQNEAQLDKSGLPSDRFFAERPEGSVSTLKIQRTQQEDSAVYLCASSLASGRTSDEQFFGPGTRLTVL.

V and J are TRBV4-1 and TRBJ1-2; 7 nucleotides align to TRBD1. V gave up 4 bases and J gave up 2 bases; unmatched junction bases: 10. Germline V lookup: CDR1 MGHRA, CDR2 YSYEKL. This CDR3 has 16 amino acids. CDR3 sequence reads: CASSLSGEGANYGYTF. The CDR3 nucleotides read TGCGCCAGCAGCCTCTCAGGGGAGGGGGCAAACTATGGCTACACCTTC.

Worth noting for this clone: Other DNA sequences from this sample encode an identical CDR3 as well. The V and J genes are TRBV7-9 and TRBJ2-7; D is possibly TRBD1 or TRBD2 (5 bases each). The germline V gene has CDR1 SEHNR and CDR2 FQNEAQ (reference sequence). CDR3 length: 13 amino acids. The germline V and J ends were trimmed by 5 bases and 2 bases, with 10 bases remaining between them. The CDR3 DNA follows: TGTGCCAGCAGCCCGAGGGGACCCTACGAGCAGTACTTC. It codes for CASSPRGPYEQYF.

V usage is TRBV5-1 and J usage is TRBJ1-1, with no clear D. The CDR3 loop spans 13 amino acids. V lost 2 bases to trimming and J lost 3 bases, with 8 bases between them. Germline V gene data show CDR1 as SGHRS and CDR2 as YFSETQ. In nucleotides, the CDR3 is TGCGCCAGCAGCTTTTCCCAGGACACTGAAGCTTTCTTT. Protein product: CASSFSQDTEAFF.

The chain combines TRBV30 with TRBJ1-1; D might be TRBD1 (6 bases). Trimming stripped 4 bases from V and 1 base from J, with 10 bases between. Germline loops: CDR1 GTSNPN, CDR2 SVGIG (reference sequence). The CDR3 runs 13 residues. The chain's CDR3 is CAWTTGKNTEAFF. DNA for the CDR3: TGTGCCTGGACCACAGGGAAGAACACTGAAGCTTTCTTT.

Details on this clone: The junction does not match germline at one end; this may be a read error. Other DNA sequences from this sample encode an identical CDR3 as well. The chain has TRBV4-3 and TRBJ1-2; no clear D gene. Germline loops: CDR1 LGHNA, CDR2 YSLEER. The CDR3 loop spans 16 amino acids. Here the CDR3 reads CASSQVGDGRSGGYTF. DNA for the CDR3: TGCGCCAGTAGCCAAGTAGGTGACGGGAGATCCGGTGGCTACACCTTC.